Listed below are T cell receptor beta chains from one sample, sequenced in a study of blood T cell repertoires in COVID-19. Data came from immunoSEQ multiplex PCR; TCRdb stores just in-frame clones and leaves some out. The sample holds under 300,000 clones; approximately 90% are singletons and the top ten take around 2%. Sequenced material: PBMCs or T cells enriched from blood (not recorded which). The receptors here all came from a woman aged 55-70 years in a cohort exposed to, infected with or recovered from COVID-19 (not recorded which). The CDR3 runs from the conserved cysteine through the conserved F or W. A D gene is named only where the DNA matches it firmly. The size entry is marked missing in some rows and otherwise reads once, few, many or a size class.

j_call d_call v_call clone_size cdr3_nt cdr3_aa
TRBJ1-2 TRBD1 TRBV5-4 - TGTGCCAGCAGCATACAGGGGGCTCAGGGCTACACCTTC CASSIQGAQGYTF
TRBJ1-5 TRBD1 TRBV30 - TGTGCCTGGGGACTGACCGGGACAGGGGGCAATCAGCCCCAGCATTTT CAWGLTGTGGNQPQHF
TRBJ2-1 TRBD1 TRBV25-1 - TGTGCCAGCAGTGATCTGGACAGGGAAAACAATGAGCAGTTCTTC CASSDLDRENNEQFF
TRBJ1-4 - TRBV20-1 - TGCAGTGCTAGTTCAAATTCGCGGTACGCAACTAATGAAAAACTGTTTTTT CSASSNSRYATNEKLFF
TRBJ2-5 TRBD1 TRBV4-1 - TGCGCCAGCAGCCAGGGGGACAGGGGGATTATGGAGACCCAGTACTTC CASSQGDRGIMETQYF
TRBJ1-5 TRBD1 TRBV10-3 - TGTGCCATCAGTGCGGACAGGGATCAGCCCCAGCATTTT CAISADRDQPQHF
TRBJ1-4 TRBD1 TRBV6-5 - TGTGCCAGCAGTTACCAAGGACAGGGGAGTGAAAAACTGTTTTTT CASSYQGQGSEKLFF
TRBJ2-5 TRBD2 TRBV5-1 - TGCGCCAGCAGCACCGGCGGGAGGGCCGGCGGGGAGACCCAGTACTTC CASSTGGRAGGETQYF
TRBJ2-1 TRBD1 TRBV5-1 - TGCGCCAGCAGCTCCGGGACAGGGTCCTACAATGAGCAGTTCTTC CASSSGTGSYNEQFF
TRBJ2-3 TRBD2 TRBV28 - TGTGCCAGCAGTGGGTGGACTAGCGGGACTAGCACAGATACGCAGTATTTT CASSGWTSGTSTDTQYF
TRBJ2-1 - TRBV2 - TGTGCCAGTCGACGGGATAAGGACTACAATGAGCAGTTCTTC CASRRDKDYNEQFF
TRBJ2-3 TRBD2 TRBV7-9 - TGTGCCAGCAGCCCCGGGACTAGCGGGTTAGATACGCAGTATTTT CASSPGTSGLDTQYF
TRBJ2-7 - TRBV6-5 - TGTGCCAGCAGTTCCTCCGGGGGCTCCTACGAGCAGTACTTC CASSSSGGSYEQYF
TRBJ1-2 TRBD1 TRBV5-8 - TGTGCCAGCAGTTTGACAGGGGGGAATACATACTATGGCTACACCTTC CASSLTGGNTYYGYTF
TRBJ1-1 TRBD1 TRBV27 - TGTGCCAGCAGTACCGGGACAGTCCATGAAGCTTTCTTT CASSTGTVHEAFF
TRBJ2-7 - TRBV21-1 - TGTGCCAGCAGCGCCACCCCCCTAGCGGGAGGCTCCTACGAGCAGTACTTC CASSATPLAGGSYEQYF
TRBJ1-3 - TRBV12-3/TRBV12-4 few TGTGCCAGCAGTAGCTACTCTGGAAACACCATATATTTT CASSSYSGNTIYF
TRBJ2-7 - TRBV4-1 - TGCGCCAGCAGCCTCCGGGACATCCGGACCTACGAGCAGTACTTC CASSLRDIRTYEQYF
TRBJ2-1 TRBD1 TRBV28 - TGTGCCAGCCAAACCCGGACAGGGACCTACAATGAGCAGTTCTTC CASQTRTGTYNEQFF
TRBJ2-3 TRBD1 TRBV7-9 - TGTGCCAGCAGGTCCGGGACAGGTACAGATACGCAGTATTTT CASRSGTGTDTQYF
TRBJ2-7 TRBD1 TRBV11-2 - TGTGCCAGCAGCTTAGGGACAGGGCGCGAGCAGTACTTC CASSLGTGREQYF
TRBJ2-3 TRBD2 TRBV2 - TGTGCCAGCAGCCAGCGGGAGACAGATACGCAGTATTTT CASSQRETDTQYF
TRBJ2-7 - TRBV5-1 - TGCGCCAGCAGGAGCGGCCCGAGCTCCTACGAGCAGTACTTC CASRSGPSSYEQYF
TRBJ2-1 - TRBV6-5 - TGTGCCAGCAGTTACGGGGACACCCGCGATGAGCAGTTCTTC CASSYGDTRDEQFF